This TCR beta chain was sequenced for a study of T-cell memory formation after mild COVID-19. Study observations and caveats: The authors did not confirm SARS-CoV-2 specificity of second-wave clones peaking day 37.

TCRdb reprocessed the 5' RACE reads via MiXCR and lists one record per CDR3 protein. Of hundreds of thousands of distinct CDR3 sequences listed, about a sixth are singletons. V was pared by 0 bases and J by 4 bases, with 10 bases between. Germline V gene sequence: CDR1 LGHNA, CDR2 YSLEER. This CDR3 is 16 amino acids long. This clonotype was counted between two and nine times. Its target is not known. The sequenced material came from PBMCs or a T cell subset sorted from them (not recorded which). The source of this sequence is a man aged 18 to 30 who had mild COVID-19 (a few samples of this study predate the infection). Cell type and time point are not known. The chain combines TRBV4-3 with TRBJ1-6; the D gene is possibly TRBD1 (5 bases). The CDR3 DNA follows: TGCGCCAGCAGCCAAGATTTTGCAGGGTATAATTCACCCCTCCACTTT. Its translation is CASSQDFAGYNSPLHF.